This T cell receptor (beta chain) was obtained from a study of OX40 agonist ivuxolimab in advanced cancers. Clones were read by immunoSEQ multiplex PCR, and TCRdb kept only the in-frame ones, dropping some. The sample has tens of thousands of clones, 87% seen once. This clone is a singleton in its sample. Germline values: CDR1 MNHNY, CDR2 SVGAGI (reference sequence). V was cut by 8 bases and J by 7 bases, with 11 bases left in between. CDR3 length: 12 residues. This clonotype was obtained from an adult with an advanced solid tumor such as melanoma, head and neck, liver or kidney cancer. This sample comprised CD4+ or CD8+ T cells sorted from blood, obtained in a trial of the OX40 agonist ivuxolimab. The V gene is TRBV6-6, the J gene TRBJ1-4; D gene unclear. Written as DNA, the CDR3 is TGTGCCAGCGGCAGGTGGGGTGAAAAACTGTTTTTT. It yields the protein CASGRWGEKLFF.